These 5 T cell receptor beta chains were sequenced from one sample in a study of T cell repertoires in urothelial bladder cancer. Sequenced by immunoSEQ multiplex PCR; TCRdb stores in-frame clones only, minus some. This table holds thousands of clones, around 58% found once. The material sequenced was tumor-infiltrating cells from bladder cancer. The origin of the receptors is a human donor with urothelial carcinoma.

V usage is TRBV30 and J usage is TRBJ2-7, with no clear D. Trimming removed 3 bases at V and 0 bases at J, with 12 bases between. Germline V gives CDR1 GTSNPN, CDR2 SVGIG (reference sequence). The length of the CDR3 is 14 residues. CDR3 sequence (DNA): TGTGCCTGGAGACCAGGAGCCAGCTCCTACGAGCAGTACTTC. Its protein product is CAWRPGASSYEQYF. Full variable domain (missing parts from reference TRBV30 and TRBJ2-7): SQTIHQWPATLVQPVGSPLSLECTVEGTSNPNLYWYRQAAGRGLQLLFYSVGIGQISSEVPQNLSASRPQDRQFILSSKKLLLSDSGFYLCAWRPGASSYEQYFGPGTRLTVT.

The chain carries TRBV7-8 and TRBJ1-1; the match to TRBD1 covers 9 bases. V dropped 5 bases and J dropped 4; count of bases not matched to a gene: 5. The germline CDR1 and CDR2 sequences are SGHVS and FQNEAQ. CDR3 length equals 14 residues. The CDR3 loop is CASSRGDRVTEAFF. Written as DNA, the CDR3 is TGTGCCAGCAGCCGTGGGGACAGGGTCACTGAAGCTTTCTTT.

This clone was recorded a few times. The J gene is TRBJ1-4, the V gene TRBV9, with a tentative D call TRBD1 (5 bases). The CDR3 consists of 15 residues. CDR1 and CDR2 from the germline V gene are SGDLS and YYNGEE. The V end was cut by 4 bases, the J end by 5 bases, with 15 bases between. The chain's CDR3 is CASSPWKGDNEKLFF. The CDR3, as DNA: TGTGCCAGCAGCCCTTGGAAAGGGGACAATGAAAAACTGTTTTTT.

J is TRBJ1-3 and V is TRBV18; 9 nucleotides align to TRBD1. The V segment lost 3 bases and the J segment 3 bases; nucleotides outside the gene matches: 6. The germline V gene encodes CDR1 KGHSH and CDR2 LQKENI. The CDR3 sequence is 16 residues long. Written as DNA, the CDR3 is TGTGCCAGCTCACCTCCCGGGACAGGGAGTGGAAACACCATATATTTT. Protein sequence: CASSPPGTGSGNTIYF.

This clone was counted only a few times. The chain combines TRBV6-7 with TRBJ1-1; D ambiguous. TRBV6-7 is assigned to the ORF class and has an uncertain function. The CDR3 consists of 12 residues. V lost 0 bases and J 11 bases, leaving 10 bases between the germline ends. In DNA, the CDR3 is TGTGCCAGCAGTTACTCTTTTGGGGATGCTTTCTTT. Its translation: CASSYSFGDAFF.